This passage covers 27 T cell receptor beta chains from one sample sequenced in a study of shared clonotypes between healthy human individuals. TCRdb's copy holds only in-frame clones and misses some; the assay was immunoSEQ multiplex PCR. The table includes 850,000 to 1,200,000 clones, 60% to 80% detected once. Sequencing was performed on memory CD4+ T cells sorted from blood. This sample's subset: CD45RA-negative fraction. These receptors all stem from a man aged 18 to 30 in good health.

The chain links TRBV6-5 to TRBJ1-2, with D perhaps matching TRBD1 (5 bases). From germline, CDR1 is MNHEY and CDR2 SVGAGI. V dropped 6 bases and J dropped 0 bases, with 14 bases sitting between them. CDR3 length: 15 amino acids. The CDR3 bases are TGTGCCAGCAGGGGGCGGGCAGGAGCTAACTATGGCTACACCTTC. Translated, it gives CASRGRAGANYGYTF.

J is TRBJ2-3 and V is TRBV2, with D unclear. There are 15 residues in the CDR3. The V gene's germline CDR1 is SNHLY and CDR2 FYNNEI. The V gene lost 4 bases and the J gene lost 2 bases, with 13 bases spanning the gap. CDR3 in DNA: TGTGCCAGCAGTGTAGACCTACCACCCACAGATACGCAGTATTTT. Translated: CASSVDLPPTDTQYF. The full variable domain, rest sourced from reference TRBV2 and TRBJ2-3, is EPEVTQTPSHQVTQMGQEVILRCVPISNHLYFYWYRQILGQKVEFLVSFYNNEISEKSEIFDDQFSVERPDGSNFTLKIRSTKLEDSAMYFCASSVDLPPTDTQYFGPGTRLTVL.

This rearrangement joins TRBV11-2 to TRBJ2-7; 7 bases line up with TRBD1. CDR1 is SGHAT and CDR2 is FQNNGV in the germline V gene. V lost 5 bases and J lost 7; bases outside the gene matches: 11. This CDR3 contains 14 residues. In DNA form, the CDR3 reads TGTGCCAGCAGCCAAGGGACAGTAGGTCGGGAGCAGTACTTC. This sequence encodes CASSQGTVGREQYF.

The J gene is TRBJ2-2, the V gene TRBV9, with 13 bases fitting TRBD2. After removal of 1 base from V and 7 bases from J, the junction contained 4 bases not matched to a gene. Germline V gene data show CDR1 as SGDLS and CDR2 as YYNGEE. The CDR3 is made up of 16 amino acids. The CDR3 here is CASSVRTSGSGGELFF. CDR3 DNA: TGTGCCAGCAGCGTAAGGACTAGCGGGAGTGGCGGGGAGCTGTTTTTT.

A word on this clone: The identical CDR3 is also encoded by other nucleotide sequences in the sample. The CDR3 DNA reads as TGTGCCAGCAGTGCTTCCTACGAGCAGTACTTC. It encodes CASSASYEQYF. The J gene is TRBJ2-7, the V gene TRBV2; D gene unclear. CDR3 length equals 11 residues. Germline CDR1 reads SNHLY; CDR2 reads FYNNEI. V was cut by 4 bases and J by 1 base, with 2 bases left in between. Using reference TRBV2 and TRBJ2-7 for the parts outside the CDR3, the full variable domain is EPEVTQTPSHQVTQMGQEVILRCVPISNHLYFYWYRQILGQKVEFLVSFYNNEISEKSEIFDDQFSVERPDGSNFTLKIRSTKLEDSAMYFCASSASYEQYFGPGTRLTVT.

The rearrangement joins TRBV9 to TRBJ2-3; 7 nucleotides align to TRBD1. V lost 0 bases to trimming and J lost 8 bases; unmatched junction nucleotides: 3. The CDR3 is 13 amino acids. Germline CDR1 is SGDLS and CDR2 is YYNGEE. The CDR3 spells CASSVEGGSTQYF. CDR3 nucleotide sequence: TGTGCCAGCAGCGTAGAAGGGGGCTCTACGCAGTATTTT.

The rearrangement links TRBV12-5 to TRBJ2-2, with 9 bases aligning to TRBD2. CDR1 and CDR2 from the germline V gene are LGHNT and FRNRAP. The CDR3 consists of 16 residues. The V gene end was trimmed by 6 bases and the J gene end by 3 bases; junction bases not matched to a gene: 8. Written as DNA, the CDR3 is TGTGCTAGTGGACCCAGGACTAGCGCCGACACCGGGGAGCTGTTTTTT. Amino acids: CASGPRTSADTGELFF. Based on the CDR3 plus reference TRBV12-5 and TRBJ2-2, the full variable domain is DARVTQTPRHKVTEMGQEVTMRCQPILGHNTVFWYRQTMMQGLELLAYFRNRAPLDDSGMPKDRFSAEMPDATLATLKIQPSEPRDSAVYFCASGPRTSADTGELFFGEGSRLTVL.

The J gene is TRBJ2-1, the V gene TRBV7-9; 12 bases match TRBD1. The CDR3 covers 16 residues. Germline V gene lookup returns CDR1 SEHNR and CDR2 FQNEAQ (reference sequence). The trim removed 5 bases at V and 6 bases at J, leaving 8 bases unmatched. The CDR3: CASSQYRDRGRNEQFF. DNA of the CDR3: TGTGCCAGCAGCCAATACCGGGACAGGGGGCGCAATGAGCAGTTCTTC. Using reference TRBV7-9 and TRBJ2-1 for the parts outside the CDR3, the full variable domain is DTGVSQNPRHKITKRGQNVTFRCDPISEHNRLYWYRQTLGQGPEFLTYFQNEAQLEKSRLLSDRFSAERPKGSFSTLEIQRTEQGDSAMYLCASSQYRDRGRNEQFFGPGTRLTVL.

This clone was seen repeatedly, ten times or more. V usage is TRBV5-1 and J usage is TRBJ2-1; possible D gene TRBD2, 6 bases. The CDR3 is 15 residues long. The V end was cut by 0 bases, the J end by 1 base, with 8 bases between. Germline loops: CDR1 SGHRS, CDR2 YFSETQ. In DNA form, the CDR3 reads TGCGCCAGCAGCTTGGAGGGGAGGTCCTACAATGAGCAGTTCTTC. Amino acids: CASSLEGRSYNEQFF.

This chain links TRBV11-2 with TRBJ1-4; no firm D call. Germline V lookup: CDR1 SGHAT, CDR2 FQNNGV. This CDR3 has 14 amino acids. Trimming took 1 base from V and 8 from J, leaving 11 bases between them. DNA of the CDR3: TGTGCCAGCAGCTTAGGAGAGGCACCCGAAAAACTGTTTTTT. Residues: CASSLGEAPEKLFF.

This chain uses TRBV9 with TRBJ2-1; 7 nucleotides align to TRBD2. V lost 0 bases to trimming and J lost 7 bases; unmatched junction nucleotides: 13. The CDR3 is 17 residues long. Germline values: CDR1 SGDLS, CDR2 YYNGEE. The CDR3 nucleotides are TGTGCCAGCAGCGTAGTTCGGGAGGCCTCTAAGGGTAATGAGCAGTTCTTC. Its translation: CASSVVREASKGNEQFF.

A remark on this clone: The identical CDR3 is also encoded by other nucleotide sequences in the sample. This sequence joins TRBV5-4 and TRBJ2-7; 8 positions match TRBD2. The germline CDR1 and CDR2 sequences are SGHNT and YYREEE (reference sequence). This CDR3 has 14 residues. V shed 0 bases, J shed 4 bases, and the junction held 3 bases outside the gene matches. This CDR3 is CASSLDSSGYEQYF. The CDR3 nucleotides read TGTGCCAGCAGCTTGGATTCTAGCGGGTACGAGCAGTACTTC.

The rearrangement joins TRBV5-6 to TRBJ2-7; D unresolved. This CDR3 is built from 13 residues. Looked up from germline, CDR1 is SGHDT and CDR2 is YYEEEE. Trimming took 4 bases from V and 1 from J, leaving 9 bases between them. The CDR3 sequence: CASSPLGSYEQYF. In DNA, the CDR3 is TGTGCCAGCAGCCCCCTGGGGTCCTACGAGCAGTACTTC.

This clone was seen only once. The chain employs TRBV5-4 and TRBJ2-3, with TRBD2 identical over 14 bases. CDR3 length: 16 residues. Per germline, CDR1 SGHNT and CDR2 YYREEE (reference sequence). J lost 5 bases, V lost 4 bases, and 6 bases had no gene match. The CDR3 DNA reads as TGTGCCAGCAGCCCGGGACTAGCGGGGGTGGTAGATACGCAGTATTTT. Protein: CASSPGLAGVVDTQYF.

This clone was observed a few times. The same CDR3 also results from other DNA sequences found in this sample. This sequence joins TRBV18 and TRBJ1-2; D is possibly TRBD1 (5 bases). CDR3 length: 13 residues. Deletions cut 2 bases from V and 3 bases from J, with 7 bases between. Germline loops: CDR1 KGHSH, CDR2 LQKENI. Here the CDR3 reads CASSPGRDYGYTF. CDR3 coding DNA: TGTGCCAGCTCACCAGGCAGGGACTATGGCTACACCTTC.

The rearrangement joins TRBV4-3 to TRBJ1-1; tentatively, D is TRBD1 (5 bases). CDR1 and CDR2 (germline): LGHNA, YSLEER. Trimming shortened V by 1 base and J by 1 base, and 19 bases separated the two germline ends. The CDR3 is 18 residues long. This CDR3 reads CASSQGREWGERNTEAFF. CDR3 coding DNA: TGCGCCAGCAGCCAAGGCCGGGAATGGGGCGAGAGGAACACTGAAGCTTTCTTT.

The CDR3 nucleotides read TGTGCCTGGACGTCCCACGGGGGTAGGGCAGATACGCAGTATTTT. It specifies CAWTSHGGRADTQYF. This chain connects TRBV30 to TRBJ2-3; maybe TRBD2 (6 bases). The germline V gene encodes CDR1 GTSNPN and CDR2 SVGIG (reference sequence). CDR3 length: 15 residues. V was cut by 4 bases and J by 4 bases, with 18 bases left in between.

The chain has TRBV6-1 and TRBJ2-7; 8 nucleotides align to TRBD1. The CDR3 totals 17 residues. CDR1 is MNHNS and CDR2 is SASEGT in the germline V gene. After removal of 2 bases from V and 0 bases from J, the junction contained 9 bases not matched to a gene. Here the CDR3 reads CASSENFRTGNSYEQYF. The CDR3 bases are TGTGCCAGCAGTGAAAATTTTAGGACAGGGAACTCCTACGAGCAGTACTTC.

This rearrangement joins TRBV18 to TRBJ2-3; no firm D call. Germline CDR1 is KGHSH and CDR2 is LQKENI. Trimming shortened V by 4 bases and J by 0 bases, and 11 bases separated the two germline ends. The CDR3 runs to 15 residues. The CDR3 DNA is TGTGCCAGCTCACTAGACCTTACTAGCACAGATACGCAGTATTTT. Amino acids: CASSLDLTSTDTQYF. The complete variable domain, with remaining parts taken from reference TRBV18 and TRBJ2-3, reads NAGVMQNPRHLVRRRGQEARLRCSPMKGHSHVYWYRQLPEEGLKFMVYLQKENIIDESGMPKERFSAEFPKEGPSILRIQQVVRGDSAAYFCASSLDLTSTDTQYFGPGTRLTVL.

This clone was seen only once. This chain connects TRBV7-9 to TRBJ1-1, with D possibly TRBD1 on 5 matching bases. V lost 0 bases and J 2 bases, leaving 13 bases between the germline ends. Germline V gene data show CDR1 as SEHNR and CDR2 as FQNEAQ (reference sequence). The CDR3 length is 16 residues. The CDR3 DNA reads as TGTGCCAGCAGCTTAGCGTGGCTGGGGGGAAACACTGAAGCTTTCTTT. The encoded protein is CASSLAWLGGNTEAFF.

At least ten counts were recorded for this clone. The rearrangement links TRBV5-6 to TRBJ1-6; D ambiguous. The CDR3 consists of 16 residues. Germline-derived CDR1 and CDR2 are SGHDT and YYEEEE. Between the trimmed V and J ends, which lost 4 bases and 4 bases, there was a span of 15 bases. The CDR3, as DNA: TGTGCCAGCAGCACTAACGCCGGCGGGTATAATTCACCCCTCCACTTT. Translating gives CASSTNAGGYNSPLHF.

This clone was counted between two and nine times. The V and J genes are TRBV19 and TRBJ1-2, with TRBD1 as a possible D gene (5 bases). The CDR3 has 13 residues. Trimming pared 8 bases from V and 4 bases from J, leaving 14 bases between. Germline-derived CDR1 and CDR2 are LNHDA and SQIVND (reference sequence). The CDR3 reads CASRAGLVYGYTF. CDR3 DNA: TGTGCCAGTCGGGCGGGACTCGTCTATGGCTACACCTTC.

The V gene is TRBV2, the J gene TRBJ2-1, with D perhaps matching TRBD1 or TRBD2 (5 bases each). Germline V lookup: CDR1 SNHLY, CDR2 FYNNEI. The V end was cut by 3 bases, the J end by 14 bases, with 17 bases between. This CDR3 is 13 amino acids long. Written as DNA, the CDR3 is TGTGCCAGCAGTGATCGGACCGTTCAGGGAGAGTTCTTC. Its protein product is CASSDRTVQGEFF.

This sequence joins TRBV2 and TRBJ2-2; 11 bases are a match to TRBD1. V lost 8 bases to trimming and J lost 5 bases; unmatched junction nucleotides: 4. The CDR3 has 14 amino acids. CDR1 SNHLY and CDR2 FYNNEI come from the germline V gene. The CDR3 loop reads CASRDRGTTGELFF. CDR3 nucleotides: TGTGCCAGCCGGGACAGGGGGACGACCGGGGAGCTGTTTTTT.

V gene TRBV7-2 combines with J gene TRBJ2-7; possible D gene TRBD2, 6 bases. This CDR3 contains 15 residues. The germline V gene has CDR1 SGHTA and CDR2 FQGNSA. Trimming shortened V by 4 bases and J by 0 bases, and 13 bases separated the two germline ends. CDR3 nucleotide sequence: TGTGCCAGCAGCTGGGCGGGGAGGAGCTCCTACGAGCAGTACTTC. It yields the protein CASSWAGRSSYEQYF.

The chain recombines TRBV4-1 with TRBJ1-2, with 8 bases identical to TRBD1. Germline V gene data show CDR1 as MGHRA and CDR2 as YSYEKL. The CDR3 contains 15 residues. V lost 4 bases, J lost 1 base, and 5 bases stayed unmatched. CDR3 nucleotides: TGCGCCAGCAGCCCCAGGGGACAGGTTAACTATGGCTACACCTTC. This gives the protein CASSPRGQVNYGYTF.

This clone is a singleton in its sample. This chain links TRBV19 with TRBJ2-5; D is unresolved. Germline V lookup: CDR1 LNHDA, CDR2 SQIVND (reference sequence). V lost 1 base and J 3 bases, leaving 12 bases between the germline ends. The CDR3 totals 15 residues. The CDR3 reads CASSIGGRKKETQYF. The CDR3 DNA follows: TGTGCCAGTAGTATAGGAGGCAGAAAAAAAGAGACCCAGTACTTC.